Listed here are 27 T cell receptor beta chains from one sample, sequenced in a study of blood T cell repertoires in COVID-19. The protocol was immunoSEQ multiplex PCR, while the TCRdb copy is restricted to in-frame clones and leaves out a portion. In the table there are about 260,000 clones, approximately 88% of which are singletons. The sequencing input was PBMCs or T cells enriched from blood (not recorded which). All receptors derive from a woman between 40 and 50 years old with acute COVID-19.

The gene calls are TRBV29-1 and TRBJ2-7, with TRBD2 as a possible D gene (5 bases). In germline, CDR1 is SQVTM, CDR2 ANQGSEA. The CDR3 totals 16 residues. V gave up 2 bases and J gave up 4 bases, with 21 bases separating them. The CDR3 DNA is TGCAGCGTTGAACGATCCTGGACTGGGGATAAGTACGAGCAGTACTTC. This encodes CSVERSWTGDKYEQYF.

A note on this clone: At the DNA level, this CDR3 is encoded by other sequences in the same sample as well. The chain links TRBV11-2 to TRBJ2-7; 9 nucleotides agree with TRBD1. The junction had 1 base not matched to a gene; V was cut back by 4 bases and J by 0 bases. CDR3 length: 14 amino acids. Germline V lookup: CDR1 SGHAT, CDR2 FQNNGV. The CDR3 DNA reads TGTGCCAGCAGCTGGGGACAGGGCTCCTACGAGCAGTACGTC. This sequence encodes CASSWGQGSYEQYV.

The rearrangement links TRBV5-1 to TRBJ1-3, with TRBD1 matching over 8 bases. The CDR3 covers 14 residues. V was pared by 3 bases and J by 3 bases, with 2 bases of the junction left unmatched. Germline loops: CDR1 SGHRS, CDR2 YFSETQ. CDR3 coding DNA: TGCGCCAGCAGCTCGGGACAGGATGGAAACACCATATATTTT. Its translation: CASSSGQDGNTIYF.

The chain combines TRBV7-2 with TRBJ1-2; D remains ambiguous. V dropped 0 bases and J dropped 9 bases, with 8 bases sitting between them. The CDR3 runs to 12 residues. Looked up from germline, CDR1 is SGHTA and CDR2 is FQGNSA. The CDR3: CASSLAGKSYTF. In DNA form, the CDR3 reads TGTGCCAGCAGCTTAGCGGGCAAAAGCTACACCTTC.

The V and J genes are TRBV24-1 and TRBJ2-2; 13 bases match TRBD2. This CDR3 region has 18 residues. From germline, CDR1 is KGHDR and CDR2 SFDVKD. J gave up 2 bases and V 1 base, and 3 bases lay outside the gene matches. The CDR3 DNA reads TGTGCCACCAGTGATTTACCGGGACTAGCGGGAAACACCGGGGAGCTGTTTTTT. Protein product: CATSDLPGLAGNTGELFF.

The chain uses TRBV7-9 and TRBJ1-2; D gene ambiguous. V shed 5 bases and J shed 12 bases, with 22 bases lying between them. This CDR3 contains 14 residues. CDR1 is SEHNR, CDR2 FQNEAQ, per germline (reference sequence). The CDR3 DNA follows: TGTGCCAGCAGCCCCCTCGTTCAGCGGCCCCAGAACACCTTC. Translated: CASSPLVQRPQNTF.

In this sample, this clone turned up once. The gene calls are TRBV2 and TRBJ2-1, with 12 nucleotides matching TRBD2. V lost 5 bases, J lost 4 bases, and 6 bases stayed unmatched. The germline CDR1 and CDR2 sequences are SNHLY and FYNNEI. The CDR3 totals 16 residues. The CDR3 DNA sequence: TGTGCCAGCAGTCCCCTAGCGGGAGGGCAGTACAATGAGCAGTTCTTC. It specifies CASSPLAGGQYNEQFF.

CDR3 coding DNA: TGTGCCAGCAGTTACGGTGCGGGAGGGAGGTCCTACGAGCAGTACGTC. It is translated as CASSYGAGGRSYEQYV. The chain joins TRBV6-2 or TRBV6-3 to TRBJ2-7, with TRBD2 matching over 9 bases. The CDR3 totals 16 residues. The trim removed 2 bases at V and 1 base at J, leaving 6 bases unmatched. Germline CDR1 and CDR2: MNHEY and SVGEGT.

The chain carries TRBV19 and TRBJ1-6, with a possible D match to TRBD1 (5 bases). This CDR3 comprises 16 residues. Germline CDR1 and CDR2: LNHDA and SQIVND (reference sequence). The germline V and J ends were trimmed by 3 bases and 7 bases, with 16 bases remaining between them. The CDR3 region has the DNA TGTGCCAGTAGTATTCTGTTCCCTCCAGGGAATTCACCCCTCCACTTT. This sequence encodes CASSILFPPGNSPLHF.

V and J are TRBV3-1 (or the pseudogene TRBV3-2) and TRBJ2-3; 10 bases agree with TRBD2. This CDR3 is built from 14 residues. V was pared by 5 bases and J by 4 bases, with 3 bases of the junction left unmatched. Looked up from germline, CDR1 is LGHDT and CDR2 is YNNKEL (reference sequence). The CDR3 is CASSGLAGADTQYF. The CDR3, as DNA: TGTGCCAGCAGCGGGCTAGCGGGAGCAGATACGCAGTATTTT.

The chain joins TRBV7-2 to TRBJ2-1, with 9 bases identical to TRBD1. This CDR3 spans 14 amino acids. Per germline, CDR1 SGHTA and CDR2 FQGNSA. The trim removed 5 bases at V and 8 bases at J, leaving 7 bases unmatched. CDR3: CASSPGQGIDEQFF. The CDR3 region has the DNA TGTGCCAGCAGCCCGGGACAGGGAATCGATGAGCAGTTCTTC.

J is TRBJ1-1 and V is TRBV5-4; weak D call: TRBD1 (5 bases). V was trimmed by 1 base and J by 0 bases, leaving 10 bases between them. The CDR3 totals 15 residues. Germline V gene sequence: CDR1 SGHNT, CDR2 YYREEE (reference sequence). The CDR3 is CASSLFGGMNTEAFF. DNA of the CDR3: TGTGCCAGCAGCTTGTTTGGGGGGATGAACACTGAAGCTTTCTTT.

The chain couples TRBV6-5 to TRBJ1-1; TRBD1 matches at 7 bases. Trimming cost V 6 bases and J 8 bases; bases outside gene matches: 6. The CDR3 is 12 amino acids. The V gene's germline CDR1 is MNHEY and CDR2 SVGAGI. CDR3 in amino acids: CASRHMDREAFF. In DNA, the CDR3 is TGTGCCAGCAGACATATGGACAGGGAAGCTTTCTTT.

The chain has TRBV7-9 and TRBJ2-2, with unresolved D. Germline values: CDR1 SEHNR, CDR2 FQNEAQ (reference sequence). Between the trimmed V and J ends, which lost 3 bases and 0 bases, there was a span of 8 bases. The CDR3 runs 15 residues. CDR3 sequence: CASSLGISNTGELFF. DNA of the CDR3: TGTGCCAGCAGCTTGGGCATATCGAACACCGGGGAGCTGTTTTTT.

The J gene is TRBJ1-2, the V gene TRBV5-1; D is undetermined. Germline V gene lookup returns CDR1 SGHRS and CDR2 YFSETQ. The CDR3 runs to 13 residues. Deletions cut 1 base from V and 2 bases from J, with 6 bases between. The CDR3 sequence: CASSLIQNYGYTF. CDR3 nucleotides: TGCGCCAGCAGCTTGATTCAAAACTATGGCTACACCTTC.

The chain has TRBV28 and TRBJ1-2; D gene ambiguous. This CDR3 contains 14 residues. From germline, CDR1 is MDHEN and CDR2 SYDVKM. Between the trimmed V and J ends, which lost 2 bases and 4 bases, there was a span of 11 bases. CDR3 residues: CASSLRAQIYGYTF. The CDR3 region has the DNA TGTGCCAGCAGTTTACGAGCACAGATCTATGGCTACACCTTC.

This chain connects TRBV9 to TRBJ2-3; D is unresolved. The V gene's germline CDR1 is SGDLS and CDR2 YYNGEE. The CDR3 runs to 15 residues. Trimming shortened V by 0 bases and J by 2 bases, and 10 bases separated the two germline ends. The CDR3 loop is CASSVEPLLTDTQYF. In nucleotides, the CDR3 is TGTGCCAGCAGCGTAGAACCCTTACTCACAGATACGCAGTATTTT.

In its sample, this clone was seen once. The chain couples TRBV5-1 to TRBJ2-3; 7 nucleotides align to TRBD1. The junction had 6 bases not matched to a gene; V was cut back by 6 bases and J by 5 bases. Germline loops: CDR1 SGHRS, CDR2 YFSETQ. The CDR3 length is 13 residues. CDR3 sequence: CASKLTGLDTQYF. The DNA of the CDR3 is TGCGCCAGCAAACTGACAGGGCTAGATACGCAGTATTTT.

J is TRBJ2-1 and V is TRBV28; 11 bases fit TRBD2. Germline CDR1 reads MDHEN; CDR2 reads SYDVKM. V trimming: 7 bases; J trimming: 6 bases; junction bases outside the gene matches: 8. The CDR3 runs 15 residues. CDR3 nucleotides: TGTGCCAGCACCTTAGCGGGAGGGCCTCCCAATGAGCAGTTCTTC. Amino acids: CASTLAGGPPNEQFF.

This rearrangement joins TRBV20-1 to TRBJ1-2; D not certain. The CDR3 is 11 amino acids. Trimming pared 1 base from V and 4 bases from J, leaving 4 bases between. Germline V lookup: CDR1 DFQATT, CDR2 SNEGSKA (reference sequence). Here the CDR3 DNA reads TGCAGTGCTAGAGGGCCCTATGGCTACACCTTC. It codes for CSARGPYGYTF.

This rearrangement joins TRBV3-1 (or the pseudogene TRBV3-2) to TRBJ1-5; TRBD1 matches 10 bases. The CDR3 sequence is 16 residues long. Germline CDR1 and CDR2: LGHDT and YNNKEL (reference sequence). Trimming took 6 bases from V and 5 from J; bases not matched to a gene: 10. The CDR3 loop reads CASSDTGTGDHQPQHF. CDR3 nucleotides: TGTGCCAGCAGTGATACCGGGACAGGGGATCATCAGCCCCAGCATTTT.

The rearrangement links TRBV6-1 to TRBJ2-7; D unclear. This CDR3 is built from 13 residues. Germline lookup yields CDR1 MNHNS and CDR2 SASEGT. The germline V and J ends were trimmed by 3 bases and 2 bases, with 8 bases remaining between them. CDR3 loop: CASSETYTYEQYF. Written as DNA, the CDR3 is TGTGCCAGCAGTGAGACTTACACCTACGAGCAGTACTTC.

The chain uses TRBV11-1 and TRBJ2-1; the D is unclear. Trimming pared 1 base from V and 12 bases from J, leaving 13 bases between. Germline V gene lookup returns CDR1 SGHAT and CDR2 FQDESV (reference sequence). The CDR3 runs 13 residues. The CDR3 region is CASSLDSPELQFF. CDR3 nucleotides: TGTGCCAGCAGCTTAGATAGTCCCGAATTGCAGTTCTTC.

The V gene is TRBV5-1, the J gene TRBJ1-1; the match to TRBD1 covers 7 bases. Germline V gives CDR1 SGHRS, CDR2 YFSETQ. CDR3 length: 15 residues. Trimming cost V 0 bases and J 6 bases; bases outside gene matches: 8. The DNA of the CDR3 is TGCGCCAGCAGCTTGGCTCCTGACAGGGCGGCTGAAGCTTTCTTT. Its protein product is CASSLAPDRAAEAFF.

This CDR3 is CASSLDHSLSGNTIYF. DNA of the CDR3: TGTGCCAGCAGCTTAGATCACAGTCTATCTGGAAACACCATATATTTT. The chain joins TRBV11-2 to TRBJ1-3; no definite D call. CDR1 is SGHAT, CDR2 FQNNGV, per germline. Trimming stripped 0 bases from V and 1 base from J, with 10 bases between. This CDR3 comprises 16 residues.

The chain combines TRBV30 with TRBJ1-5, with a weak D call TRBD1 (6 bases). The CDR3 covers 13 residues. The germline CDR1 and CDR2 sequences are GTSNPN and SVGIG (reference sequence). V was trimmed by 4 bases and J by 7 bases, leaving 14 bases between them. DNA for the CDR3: TGTGCCTGGACCCCCGGCGGGGGCCAGCCCCAGCATTTT. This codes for CAWTPGGGQPQHF.

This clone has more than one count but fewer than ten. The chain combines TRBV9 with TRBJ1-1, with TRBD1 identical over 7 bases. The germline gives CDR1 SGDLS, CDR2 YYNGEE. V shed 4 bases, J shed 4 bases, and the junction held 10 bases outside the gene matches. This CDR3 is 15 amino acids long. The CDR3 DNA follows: TGTGCCAGCAGCCCTGGGTCCCAGGGGGGCACTGAAGCTTTCTTT. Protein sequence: CASSPGSQGGTEAFF.